The 27 T cell receptor beta chains below were found in one sample sequenced in a study of OX40 agonist ivuxolimab in advanced cancers. The repertoire was sequenced with immunoSEQ multiplex PCR; TCRdb's copy has only in-frame clones and lacks some. The table records approximately 54,000 clones, approximately 89% of them present only once. The sequencing here drew on CD4+ or CD8+ T cells sorted from blood, taken in a trial of the OX40 agonist ivuxolimab. These receptors were obtained from an adult with an advanced solid tumor such as melanoma, head and neck, liver or kidney cancer.

V gene TRBV10-3 combines with J gene TRBJ1-6; D might be TRBD1 (6 bases). Trimming pared 8 bases from V and 8 bases from J, leaving 13 bases between. This CDR3 has 13 residues. CDR1 is ENHRY and CDR2 is SYGVKD in the germline V gene. CDR3 sequence reads: CAIQGQGHSPLHF. The CDR3 nucleotides are TGTGCCATCCAGGGGCAGGGGCATTCACCCCTCCACTTT.

CDR3 DNA: TGTGCCAGCAGCTCACAGGGAACAGATACGCAGTATTTT. Its translation: CASSSQGTDTQYF. The chain recombines TRBV5-4 with TRBJ2-3; tentative D call: TRBD1 (6 bases). From germline, CDR1 is SGHNT and CDR2 YYREEE (reference sequence). CDR3 size: 13 residues. The V end was cut by 3 bases, the J end by 3 bases, with 8 bases between.

The V call is TRBV7-9, the J call TRBJ1-6, with D maybe TRBD1 (5 bases). V lost 7 bases, J lost 8 bases, and 15 bases lay in between. CDR1 and CDR2 (germline): SEHNR, FQNEAQ (reference sequence). This CDR3 spans 14 amino acids. Written as DNA, the CDR3 is TGTGCCAGCACTACCGACAGCCGACATTCACCCCTCCACTTT. Its protein product is CASTTDSRHSPLHF.

The CDR3 loop is CAVSRDLYTDTQYF. The CDR3 DNA reads as TGTGCCGTCTCCCGGGACTTATACACAGATACGCAGTATTTT. This chain links TRBV6-5 with TRBJ2-3, with D tentatively TRBD2 (6 bases). Trimming took 11 bases from V and 2 from J, leaving 17 bases between them. In germline, CDR1 is MNHEY, CDR2 SVGAGI. CDR3 size: 14 residues.

The chain links TRBV2 to TRBJ2-7; D may be TRBD1 (6 bases). CDR3 size: 15 residues. Per germline, CDR1 SNHLY and CDR2 FYNNEI. With 5 bases removed from V and 3 bases from J, the gap between germline ends came to 17 bases. Here the CDR3 reads CASSLGRGSGYEQYF. The CDR3 DNA reads TGTGCCAGCAGTTTGGGCAGGGGAAGCGGCTACGAGCAGTACTTC.

This chain uses TRBV2 with TRBJ1-4; no definite D call. CDR1 is SNHLY, CDR2 FYNNEI, per germline. The CDR3 covers 14 residues. Between the trimmed V and J ends, which lost 3 bases and 4 bases, there was a span of 9 bases. The CDR3 loop is CASSDREGNEKLFF. CDR3 coding DNA: TGTGCCAGCAGTGATAGGGAGGGTAATGAAAAACTGTTTTTT.

This clone was recorded only once. J is TRBJ1-1 and V is TRBV2; D gene uncertain. Between the trimmed V and J ends, which lost 5 bases and 5 bases, there was a span of 12 bases. The CDR3 runs 13 residues. The V gene's germline CDR1 is SNHLY and CDR2 FYNNEI. The CDR3 DNA reads TGTGCCAGCAGTTCCTATCCTGGGACTGAAGCTTTCTTT. It yields the protein CASSSYPGTEAFF.

The rearrangement links TRBV2 to TRBJ2-2; TRBD1 aligns across 7 bases. Germline V lookup: CDR1 SNHLY, CDR2 FYNNEI. The length of the CDR3 is 14 residues. Trimming at V came to 6 bases and at J to 6 bases, leaving 7 bases not matched to a gene. CDR3 sequence (DNA): TGTGCCAGCAGGCCACACACAGGGGCCGGGGAGCTGTTTTTT. This codes for CASRPHTGAGELFF.

The chain uses TRBV15 and TRBJ1-5; D gene unclear. This CDR3 is built from 14 residues. Trimming cost V 1 base and J 2 bases, with 6 bases left between them. The germline V gene has CDR1 LNHNV and CDR2 YYDKDF (reference sequence). CDR3 sequence reads: CATSRGVRNQPQHF. CDR3 in DNA: TGTGCCACCAGCAGAGGGGTACGCAATCAGCCCCAGCATTTT.

The CDR3 region is CASSSWEMAEAFF. The CDR3 bases are TGCGCCAGCAGTTCGTGGGAAATGGCTGAAGCTTTCTTT. The chain links TRBV10-1 to TRBJ1-1; D is unresolved. Looked up from germline, CDR1 is WNHNN and CDR2 is SYGVQD (reference sequence). This CDR3 is 13 amino acids long. V dropped 5 bases and J dropped 6 bases, with 13 bases sitting between them.

The rearrangement links TRBV14 to TRBJ2-7, with a possible D match to TRBD2 (6 bases). This CDR3 has 15 residues. Germline V lookup: CDR1 SGHDN, CDR2 FVKESK. V shed 1 base and J shed 0 bases, with 10 bases lying between them. Here the CDR3 DNA reads TGTGCCAGCAGCCAAGGCCGGACTAACTCCTACGAGCAGTACTTC. Translation: CASSQGRTNSYEQYF.

This rearrangement joins TRBV28 to TRBJ2-7, with 7 bases fitting TRBD2. Trimming at V came to 5 bases and at J to 6 bases, leaving 19 bases not matched to a gene. The CDR3 contains 17 residues. CDR1 is MDHEN, CDR2 SYDVKM, per germline. The CDR3 loop is CASSPLGDAGERAEQYF. CDR3 DNA sequence: TGTGCCAGCAGTCCTCTGGGTGATGCGGGAGAGCGCGCCGAGCAGTACTTC.

This clone was detected only a few times. The chain joins TRBV6-1 to TRBJ1-5, with a weak D call TRBD1 (6 bases). Germline loops: CDR1 MNHNS, CDR2 SASEGT. This CDR3 is 12 amino acids long. V was cut by 5 bases and J by 6 bases, with 8 bases left in between. CDR3 sequence reads: CASSLQGQPQHF. CDR3 bases: TGTGCCAGCAGTCTACAGGGTCAGCCCCAGCATTTT.

This sequence joins TRBV6-1 and TRBJ1-1, with D hard to call. CDR3 size: 11 residues. Per germline, CDR1 MNHNS and CDR2 SASEGT. The V end lost 5 bases, the J end lost 5 bases, and 6 bases lay between the germline ends. CDR3 residues: CASSRGTEAFF. CDR3 nucleotide sequence: TGTGCCAGCAGTCGTGGGACTGAAGCTTTCTTT.

This clone was seen just once. The chain uses TRBV18 and TRBJ2-6; D gene unclear. CDR3 size: 14 residues. Germline CDR1 KGHSH, CDR2 LQKENI. Between the trimmed V and J ends, which lost 4 bases and 0 bases, there was a span of 4 bases. The CDR3 sequence is CASSRGSGANVLTF. CDR3 DNA: TGTGCCAGCTCACGGGGCTCTGGGGCCAACGTCCTGACTTTC.

The chain uses TRBV5-1 and TRBJ1-1, with D possibly TRBD1 on 6 matching bases. Per germline, CDR1 SGHRS and CDR2 YFSETQ. CDR3 size: 14 residues. Trimming took off 2 bases at V and 1 base at J, with 9 bases between the two ends. CDR3 DNA sequence: TGCGCCAGCAGCTTACAGGGTCCGAACACTGAAGCTTTCTTT. This translates into CASSLQGPNTEAFF.

The rearrangement uses TRBV28 and TRBJ2-3, with TRBD1 identical over 7 bases. Germline V gene sequence: CDR1 MDHEN, CDR2 SYDVKM. The CDR3 totals 15 residues. V trimming: 6 bases; J trimming: 0 bases; junction bases outside the gene matches: 6. Here the CDR3 DNA reads TGTGCCAGCAGGCAGACAGGGATGAGCACAGATACGCAGTATTTT. This encodes CASRQTGMSTDTQYF. Variable domain in full (rest from reference TRBV28 and TRBJ2-3): DVKVTQSSRYLVKRTGEKVFLECVQDMDHENMFWYRQDPGLGLRLIYFSYDVKMKEKGDIPEGYSVSREKKERFSLILESASTNQTSMYLCASRQTGMSTDTQYFGPGTRLTVL.

The chain uses TRBV2 and TRBJ2-6; TRBD1 matches 11 bases. V trimming: 2 bases; J trimming: 3 bases; junction bases outside the gene matches: 3. CDR3 length: 17 amino acids. The V gene's germline CDR1 is SNHLY and CDR2 FYNNEI. As DNA, the CDR3 is TGTGCCAGCAGTGAATGGACAGGGGGCTTTGGGGCCAACGTCCTGACTTTC. Translated, it gives CASSEWTGGFGANVLTF. Full variable domain (missing parts from reference TRBV2 and TRBJ2-6): EPEVTQTPSHQVTQMGQEVILRCVPISNHLYFYWYRQILGQKVEFLVSFYNNEISEKSEIFDDQFSVERPDGSNFTLKIRSTKLEDSAMYFCASSEWTGGFGANVLTFGAGSRLTVL.

The V call is TRBV18, the J call TRBJ1-1; the match to TRBD1 covers 8 bases. Germline CDR1 is KGHSH and CDR2 is LQKENI. CDR3 length: 13 residues. V was pared by 4 bases and J by 8 bases, with 6 bases of the junction left unmatched. CDR3 coding DNA: TGTGCCAGCTCACAAGGACAGGGCCAAGAAGCTTTCTTT. Translating it yields CASSQGQGQEAFF.

The chain carries TRBV2 and TRBJ1-6; 10 positions agree with TRBD1. The germline V gene encodes CDR1 SNHLY and CDR2 FYNNEI. The CDR3 is made up of 14 amino acids. The junction had 5 bases not matched to a gene; V was cut back by 6 bases and J by 9 bases. The CDR3: CASSQGQGFSPLHF. The CDR3 coding sequence is TGTGCCAGCAGCCAGGGACAGGGGTTTTCACCCCTCCACTTT.

The chain carries TRBV5-1 and TRBJ1-6; D gene unclear. Deletions cut 0 bases from V and 4 bases from J, with 8 bases between. Germline CDR1 reads SGHRS; CDR2 reads YFSETQ. CDR3 length equals 15 residues. CDR3 region: CASSLGGRYNSPLHF. For the CDR3, the DNA is TGCGCCAGCAGCTTGGGTGGCAGATATAATTCACCCCTCCACTTT.

V and J are TRBV7-9 and TRBJ1-5, with a tentative D call TRBD1 (5 bases). CDR1 and CDR2 (germline): SEHNR, FQNEAQ (reference sequence). This CDR3 has 14 amino acids. Trimming removed 3 bases from V and 5 bases from J, with 11 bases in between. DNA of the CDR3: TGTGCCAGCAGCTTTTCAGGGAGCGATCAGCCCCAGCATTTT. It translates to CASSFSGSDQPQHF. Looking up the rest from reference TRBV7-9 and TRBJ1-5 gives the full variable domain: DTGVSQNPRHKITKRGQNVTFRCDPISEHNRLYWYRQTLGQGPEFLTYFQNEAQLEKSRLLSDRFSAERPKGSFSTLEIQRTEQGDSAMYLCASSFSGSDQPQHFGDGTRLSIL.

J is TRBJ1-2 and V is TRBV6-5; a weak D match, TRBD1 (5 bases). The ends were cut back, 6 bases at V and 5 bases at J, with 19 bases in the middle. This CDR3 has 15 amino acids. From germline, CDR1 is MNHEY and CDR2 SVGAGI. The CDR3 region is CASSPLGDSIYGYTF. CDR3 nucleotides: TGTGCCAGCAGCCCACTCGGTGACAGTATTTATGGCTACACCTTC.

This clone was seen more than once but under ten times. The chain has TRBV19 and TRBJ1-1, with a possible D match to TRBD1 (5 bases). In germline, CDR1 is LNHDA, CDR2 SQIVND (reference sequence). V dropped 1 base and J dropped 1 base, with 25 bases sitting between them. The CDR3 spans 20 residues. CDR3 loop: CASSIGPLRGPRSKNTEAFF. The CDR3 DNA reads TGTGCCAGTAGTATAGGTCCCTTGAGGGGCCCTCGTTCGAAGAACACTGAAGCTTTCTTT. Combining the CDR3 with reference TRBV19 and TRBJ1-1 gives the whole variable domain DGGITQSPKYLFRKEGQNVTLSCEQNLNHDAMYWYRQDPGQGLRLIYYSQIVNDFQKGDIAEGYSVSREKKESFPLTVTSAQKNPTAFYLCASSIGPLRGPRSKNTEAFFGQGTRLTVV.

V usage is TRBV11-3 and J usage is TRBJ2-7, with unresolved D. There are 13 residues in the CDR3. Germline values: CDR1 SGHNT, CDR2 YENEEA. Trimming stripped 1 base from V and 1 base from J, with 5 bases between. The CDR3 is CASSLGGSYEQYF. The DNA of the CDR3 is TGTGCCAGCAGCTTAGGAGGTTCCTACGAGCAGTACTTC.

J is TRBJ2-5 and V is TRBV7-3; D is possibly TRBD1 or TRBD2 (5 bases each). V lost 5 bases and J lost 5, with 18 bases in between. CDR1 is SGHTA and CDR2 is FQGTGA in the germline V gene. The CDR3 is made up of 15 amino acids. The CDR3 sequence is CASSPGASRRETQYF. The DNA for the CDR3 is TGTGCCAGCAGCCCCGGGGCGAGCAGGAGGGAGACCCAGTACTTC.

V gene TRBV6-1 combines with J gene TRBJ1-5; D unclear. V shed 2 bases and J shed 1 base, with 9 bases lying between them. The CDR3 consists of 15 residues. The germline V gene encodes CDR1 MNHNS and CDR2 SASEGT. The CDR3 DNA follows: TGTGCCAGCAGTGAACCCACTGGGAGCAATCAGCCCCAGCATTTT. It codes for CASSEPTGSNQPQHF.